The source of this T cell receptor (beta chain) is a study of blood T cell repertoires in COVID-19. Study details: Specimens from acute and convalescent COVID-19 originated in the United States, Italy and Spain. The cDNA or gDNA used as material had been derived from T cells, B-cell-depleted T cells, or PBMCs.

This clone was detected once. Per the authors' pipeline: Quantification of nucleated cells was approximated via reference gene primer amplification. TCRdb's table, derived via immunoSEQ multiplex PCR, lists solely in-frame clones and lacks some. The DNA gave D and trimming, while V, J and clone size come from that table. Counted here are roughly 190,000 clones, about 93% occurring once; the ten biggest clones make up approximately 0.5%. The TCR comes from a man aged 45-60 years with acute or convalescent COVID-19. The sample was peripheral blood.

CDR3 sequence (DNA): TGCGCCAGCAGCTTGGGAGCGGGAGGGCGTAGCACCGGGGAGCTGTTTTTT. It yields the protein CASSLGAGGRSTGELFF. The V gene is TRBV5-1, the J gene TRBJ2-2; TRBD2 matches at 10 bases. The ends lost 0 bases at V and 4 bases at J; junction bases unmatched: 6. Per germline, CDR1 SGHRS and CDR2 YFSETQ. The CDR3 is made up of 17 amino acids.